This T cell receptor (beta chain) was found in a study of OX40 agonist ivuxolimab in advanced cancers. V was clipped by 6 bases and J by 0 bases, with 12 bases between them. The CDR3 sequence is 14 residues long. Per germline, CDR1 SQVTM and CDR2 ANQGSEA. TCRdb's table, derived via immunoSEQ multiplex PCR, lists solely in-frame clones and lacks some. The sample includes roughly 75,000 clones, roughly nine tenths of them seen just once. This TCR came from an adult with an advanced solid tumor such as melanoma, head and neck, liver or kidney cancer. The chain combines TRBV29-1 with TRBJ2-1, with D maybe TRBD2 (6 bases). The source was CD4+ or CD8+ T cells sorted from blood, collected in a trial of the OX40 agonist ivuxolimab. This CDR3 reads CSVEDYLSYNEQFF. The CDR3 region has the DNA TGCAGCGTAGAGGACTACCTCTCCTACAATGAGCAGTTCTTC.